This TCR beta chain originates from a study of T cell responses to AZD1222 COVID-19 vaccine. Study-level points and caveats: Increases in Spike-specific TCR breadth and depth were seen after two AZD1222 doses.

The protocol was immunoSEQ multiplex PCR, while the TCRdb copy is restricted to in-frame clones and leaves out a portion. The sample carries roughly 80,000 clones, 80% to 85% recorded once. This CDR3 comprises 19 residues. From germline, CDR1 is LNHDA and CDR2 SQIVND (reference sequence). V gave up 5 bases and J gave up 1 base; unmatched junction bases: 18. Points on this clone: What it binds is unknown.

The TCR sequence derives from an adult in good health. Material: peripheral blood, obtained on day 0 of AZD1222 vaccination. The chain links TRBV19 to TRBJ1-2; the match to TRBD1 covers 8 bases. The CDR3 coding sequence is TGTGCCAGTAGTTCACGCATCGGGACAGGAGCATTGAGTAACTATGGCTACACCTTC. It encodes CASSSRIGTGALSNYGYTF.